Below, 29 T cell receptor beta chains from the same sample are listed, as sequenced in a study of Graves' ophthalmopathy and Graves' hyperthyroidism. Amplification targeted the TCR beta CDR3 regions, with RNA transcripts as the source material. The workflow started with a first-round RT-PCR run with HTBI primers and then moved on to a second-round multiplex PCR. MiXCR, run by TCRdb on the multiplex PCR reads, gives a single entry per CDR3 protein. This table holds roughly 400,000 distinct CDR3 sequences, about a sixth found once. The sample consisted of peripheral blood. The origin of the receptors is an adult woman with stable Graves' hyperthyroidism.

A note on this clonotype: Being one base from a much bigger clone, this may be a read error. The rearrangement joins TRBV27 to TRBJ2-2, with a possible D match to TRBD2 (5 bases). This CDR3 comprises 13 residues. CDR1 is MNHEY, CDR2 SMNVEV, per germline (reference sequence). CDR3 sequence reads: CASSLMGYGELLF. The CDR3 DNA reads TGTGCCAGCAGTTTGATGGGTTACGGGGAGCTGTTGTTT.

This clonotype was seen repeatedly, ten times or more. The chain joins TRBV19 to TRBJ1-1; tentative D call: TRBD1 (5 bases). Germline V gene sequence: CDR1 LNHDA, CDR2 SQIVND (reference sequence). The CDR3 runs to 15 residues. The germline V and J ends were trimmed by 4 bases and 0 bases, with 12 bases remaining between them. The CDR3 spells CASSTPGRMNTEAFF. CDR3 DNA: TGTGCCAGTAGTACGCCGGGACGGATGAACACTGAAGCTTTCTTT.

CDR3 coding DNA: TGTGCCAGCTCACCTGATGTAGGGGGCCTCTCCTACGAGCAGTACTTC. It yields the protein CASSPDVGGLSYEQYF. This chain uses TRBV18 with TRBJ2-7, with 7 bases aligning to TRBD1. J was trimmed by 0 bases and V by 3 bases; bases with no gene match: 8. There are 16 residues in the CDR3. The germline gives CDR1 KGHSH, CDR2 LQKENI.

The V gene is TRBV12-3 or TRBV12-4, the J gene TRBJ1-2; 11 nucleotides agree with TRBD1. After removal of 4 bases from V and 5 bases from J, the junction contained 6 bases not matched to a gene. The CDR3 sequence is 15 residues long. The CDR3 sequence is CASSSGTGGFYGYTF. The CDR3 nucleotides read TGTGCCAGCAGTTCCGGGACAGGGGGGTTTTATGGCTACACCTTC.

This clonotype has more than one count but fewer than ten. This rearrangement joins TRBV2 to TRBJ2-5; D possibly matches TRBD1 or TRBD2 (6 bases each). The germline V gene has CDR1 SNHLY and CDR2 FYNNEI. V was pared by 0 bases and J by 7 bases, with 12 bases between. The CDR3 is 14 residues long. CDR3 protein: CASSEARGPVTQYF. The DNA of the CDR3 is TGTGCCAGCAGTGAAGCTCGGGGGCCCGTGACCCAGTACTTC. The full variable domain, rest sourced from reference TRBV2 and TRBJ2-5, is EPEVTQTPSHQVTQMGQEVILRCVPISNHLYFYWYRQILGQKVEFLVSFYNNEISEKSEIFDDQFSVERPDGSNFTLKIRSTKLEDSAMYFCASSEARGPVTQYFGPGTRLLVL.

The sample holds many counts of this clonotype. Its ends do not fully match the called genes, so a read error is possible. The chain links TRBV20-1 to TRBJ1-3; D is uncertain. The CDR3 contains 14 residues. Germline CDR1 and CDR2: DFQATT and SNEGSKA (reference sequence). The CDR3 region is CSAELGSSGNTVYF. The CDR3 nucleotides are TGCAGTGCCGAACTCGGGTCCTCTGGAAACACCGTATATTTT.

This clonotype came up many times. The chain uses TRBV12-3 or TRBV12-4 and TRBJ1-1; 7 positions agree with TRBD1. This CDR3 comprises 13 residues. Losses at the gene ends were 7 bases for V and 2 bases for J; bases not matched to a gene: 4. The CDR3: CASTDRPNTEAFF. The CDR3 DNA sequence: TGTGCCAGCACGGACAGGCCAAACACTGAAGCTTTCTTT.

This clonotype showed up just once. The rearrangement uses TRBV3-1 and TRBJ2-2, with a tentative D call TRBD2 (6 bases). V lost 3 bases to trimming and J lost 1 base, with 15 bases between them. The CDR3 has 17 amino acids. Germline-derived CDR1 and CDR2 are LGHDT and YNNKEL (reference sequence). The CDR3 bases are TGTGCCAGCAGCCAGGACGATAGCGGATTGAACACCGGGGAGCTGTTTTTT. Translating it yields CASSQDDSGLNTGELFF.

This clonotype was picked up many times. The CDR3 coding sequence is TGTGCCAGCAGCGTAGGCAGGGACACAGACACTGAAGCTTTCTTT. This encodes CASSVGRDTDTEAFF. The chain has TRBV9 and TRBJ1-1, with D possibly TRBD1 on 6 matching bases. The length of the CDR3 is 15 residues. Germline V gene sequence: CDR1 SGDLS, CDR2 YYNGEE. V was trimmed by 0 bases and J by 3 bases, leaving 12 bases between them.

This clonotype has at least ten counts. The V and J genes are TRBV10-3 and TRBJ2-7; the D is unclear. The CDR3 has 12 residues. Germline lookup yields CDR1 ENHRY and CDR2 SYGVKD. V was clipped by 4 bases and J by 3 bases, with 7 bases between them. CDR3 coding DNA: TGTGCCATCAGTGGACTGGTCTACGAGCAGTACTTC. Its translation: CAISGLVYEQYF.

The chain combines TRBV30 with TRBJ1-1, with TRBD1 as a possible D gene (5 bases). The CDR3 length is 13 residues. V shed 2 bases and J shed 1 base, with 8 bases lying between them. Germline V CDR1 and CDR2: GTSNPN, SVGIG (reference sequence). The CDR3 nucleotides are TGTGCCTGGAGTCACGGGGGGAACACTGAAGCTTTCTTT. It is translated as CAWSHGGNTEAFF.

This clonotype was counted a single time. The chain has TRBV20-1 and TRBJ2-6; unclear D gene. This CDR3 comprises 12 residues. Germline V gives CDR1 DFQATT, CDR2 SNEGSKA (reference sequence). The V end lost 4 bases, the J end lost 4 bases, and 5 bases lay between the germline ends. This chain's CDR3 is CSAIRGANVLTF. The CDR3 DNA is TGCAGTGCTATTCGGGGGGCCAACGTCCTGACTTTC.

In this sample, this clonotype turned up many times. This CDR3 reads CASIGGAYQPQHF. The CDR3 DNA follows: TGTGCCAGTATTGGCGGGGCCTATCAGCCCCAGCATTTT. The gene calls are TRBV19 and TRBJ1-5; TRBD1 might be the D (5 bases). Germline V gives CDR1 LNHDA, CDR2 SQIVND (reference sequence). The CDR3 sequence is 13 residues long. Trimming removed 7 bases from V and 5 bases from J, with 12 bases in between.

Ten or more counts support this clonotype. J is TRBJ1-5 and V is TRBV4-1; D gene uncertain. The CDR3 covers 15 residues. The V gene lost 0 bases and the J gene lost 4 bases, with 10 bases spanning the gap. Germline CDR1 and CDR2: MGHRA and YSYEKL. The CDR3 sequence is CASSQDIVLNQPQHF. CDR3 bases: TGCGCCAGCAGCCAAGATATCGTCTTAAATCAGCCCCAGCATTTT.

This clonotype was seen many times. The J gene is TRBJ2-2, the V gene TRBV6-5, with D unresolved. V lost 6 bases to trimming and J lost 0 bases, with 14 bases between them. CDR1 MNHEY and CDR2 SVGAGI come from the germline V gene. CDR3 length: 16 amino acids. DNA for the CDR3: TGTGCCAGCAGACCCTCTGGGTGGACGAACACCGGGGAGCTGTTTTTT. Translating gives CASRPSGWTNTGELFF.

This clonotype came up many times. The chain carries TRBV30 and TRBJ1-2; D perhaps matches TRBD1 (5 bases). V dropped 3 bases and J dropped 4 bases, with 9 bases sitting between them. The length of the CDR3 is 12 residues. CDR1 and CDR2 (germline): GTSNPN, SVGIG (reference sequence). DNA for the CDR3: TGTGCCTGGAGGGGACGTACCTATGGCTACACCTTC. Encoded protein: CAWRGRTYGYTF. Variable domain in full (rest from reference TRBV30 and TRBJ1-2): SQTIHQWPATLVQPVGSPLSLECTVEGTSNPNLYWYRQAAGRGLQLLFYSVGIGQISSEVPQNLSASRPQDRQFILSSKKLLLSDSGFYLCAWRGRTYGYTFGSGTRLTVV.

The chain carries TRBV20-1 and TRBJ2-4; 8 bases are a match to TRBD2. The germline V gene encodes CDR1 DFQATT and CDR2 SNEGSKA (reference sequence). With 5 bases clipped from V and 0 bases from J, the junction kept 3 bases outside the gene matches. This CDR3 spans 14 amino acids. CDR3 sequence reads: CSAPSGPAKNIQYF. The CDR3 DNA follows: TGCAGTGCTCCTAGCGGGCCAGCCAAAAACATTCAGTACTTC.

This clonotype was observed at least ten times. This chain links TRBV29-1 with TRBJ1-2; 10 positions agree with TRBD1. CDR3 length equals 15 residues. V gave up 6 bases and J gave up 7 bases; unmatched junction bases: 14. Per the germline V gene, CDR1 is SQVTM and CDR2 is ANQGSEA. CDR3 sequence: CSVTGTGASRGGYTF. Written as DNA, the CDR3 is TGCAGCGTAACCGGGACAGGGGCATCAAGGGGTGGCTACACCTTC.

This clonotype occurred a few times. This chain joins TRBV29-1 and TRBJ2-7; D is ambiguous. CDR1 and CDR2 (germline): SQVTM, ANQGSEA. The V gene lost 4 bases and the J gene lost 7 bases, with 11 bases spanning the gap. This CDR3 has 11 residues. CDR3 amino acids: CSVGPPEEQYF. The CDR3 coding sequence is TGCAGCGTTGGTCCCCCGGAGGAGCAGTACTTC.

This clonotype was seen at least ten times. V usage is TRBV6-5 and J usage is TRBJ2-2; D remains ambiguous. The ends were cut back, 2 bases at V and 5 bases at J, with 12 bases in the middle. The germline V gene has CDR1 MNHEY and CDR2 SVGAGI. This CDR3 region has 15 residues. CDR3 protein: CASSYPSIPTGELFF. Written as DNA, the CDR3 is TGTGCCAGCAGTTACCCGTCTATCCCAACCGGGGAGCTGTTTTTT.

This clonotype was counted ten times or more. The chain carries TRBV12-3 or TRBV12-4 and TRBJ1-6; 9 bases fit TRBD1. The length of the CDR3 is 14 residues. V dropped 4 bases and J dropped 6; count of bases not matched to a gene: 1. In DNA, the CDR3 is TGTGCCAGCAGTTGGACAGGGGTTAATTCACCCCTCCACTTT. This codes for CASSWTGVNSPLHF.

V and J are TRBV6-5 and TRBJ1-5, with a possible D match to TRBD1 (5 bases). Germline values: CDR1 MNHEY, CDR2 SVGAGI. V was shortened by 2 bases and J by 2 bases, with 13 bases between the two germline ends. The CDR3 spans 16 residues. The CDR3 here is CASSYGDPGGNQPQHF. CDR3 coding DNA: TGTGCCAGCAGTTACGGGGACCCAGGCGGCAATCAGCCCCAGCATTTT.

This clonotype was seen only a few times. CDR3 nucleotide sequence: TGTGCCAGCAGTGAATTGGGGGCAATCGGGGAGCTGTTTTTT. Translation gives CASSELGAIGELFF. This chain links TRBV2 with TRBJ2-2; tentative D call: TRBD1 (6 bases). Germline V gene data show CDR1 as SNHLY and CDR2 as FYNNEI. The ends were cut back, 2 bases at V and 7 bases at J, with 11 bases in the middle. This CDR3 spans 14 amino acids.

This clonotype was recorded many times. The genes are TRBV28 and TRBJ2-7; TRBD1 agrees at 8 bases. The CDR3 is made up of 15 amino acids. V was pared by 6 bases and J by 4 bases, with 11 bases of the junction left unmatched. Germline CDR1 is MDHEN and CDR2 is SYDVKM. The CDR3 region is CASSPDAQGVYEQYF. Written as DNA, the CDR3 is TGTGCCAGCAGCCCCGATGCACAGGGGGTGTACGAGCAGTACTTC.

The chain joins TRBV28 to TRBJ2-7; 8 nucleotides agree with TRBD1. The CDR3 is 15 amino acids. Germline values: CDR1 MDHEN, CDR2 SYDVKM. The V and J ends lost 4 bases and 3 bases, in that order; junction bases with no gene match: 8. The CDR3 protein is CASSSPGQAVYEQYF. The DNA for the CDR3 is TGTGCCAGCAGTTCACCGGGACAGGCGGTCTACGAGCAGTACTTC.

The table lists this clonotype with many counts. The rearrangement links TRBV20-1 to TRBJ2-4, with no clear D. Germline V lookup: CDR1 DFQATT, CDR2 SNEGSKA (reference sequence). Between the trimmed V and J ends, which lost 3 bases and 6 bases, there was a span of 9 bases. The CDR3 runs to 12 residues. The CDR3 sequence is CSARQEGNIQYF. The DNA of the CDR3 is TGCAGTGCTAGGCAGGAAGGAAACATTCAGTACTTC.

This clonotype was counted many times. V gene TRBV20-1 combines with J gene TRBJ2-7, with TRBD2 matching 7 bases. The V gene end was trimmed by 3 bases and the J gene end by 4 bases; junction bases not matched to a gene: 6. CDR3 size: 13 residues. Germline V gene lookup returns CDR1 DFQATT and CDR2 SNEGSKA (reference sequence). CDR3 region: CSASSRELYEQYF. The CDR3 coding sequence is TGCAGTGCTAGTTCGCGGGAGCTATACGAGCAGTACTTC.

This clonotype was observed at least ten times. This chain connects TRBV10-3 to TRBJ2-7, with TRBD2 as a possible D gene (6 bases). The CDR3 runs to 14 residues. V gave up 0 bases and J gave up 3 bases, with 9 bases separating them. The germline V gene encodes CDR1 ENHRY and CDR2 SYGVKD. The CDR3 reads CAISESEGYYEQYF. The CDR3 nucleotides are TGTGCCATCAGTGAGTCGGAGGGATACTACGAGCAGTACTTC.

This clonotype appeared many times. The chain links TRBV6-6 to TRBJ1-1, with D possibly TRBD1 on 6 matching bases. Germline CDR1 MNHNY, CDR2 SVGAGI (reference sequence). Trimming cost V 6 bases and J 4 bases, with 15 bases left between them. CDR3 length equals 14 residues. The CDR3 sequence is CASRHRVRGTEAFF. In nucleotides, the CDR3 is TGTGCCAGCAGGCACAGGGTGAGGGGCACTGAAGCTTTCTTT.